Each of the 19 T cell receptor beta chains below was sequenced from the same sample in a study of Ad26.COV2.S vaccination and SARS-CoV-2 variants. Treatment of the sample: some 20 received Ad26.COV2.S at low or high dose, single or two shots; several received placebo; per-sample allocation not given. Sampling took place 63 days after the first vaccine or placebo injection. Data came from immunoSEQ multiplex PCR; TCRdb stores just in-frame clones and leaves some out. The sample has around 450,000 clones, approximately 92% seen once. The specimen comprised peripheral blood, sampled in a trial of Ad26.COV2.S vaccine versus placebo. The receptors stem from a person aged 18-65 years who received the Ad26.COV2.S COVID-19 vaccine or a placebo.

CDR3: CSASLGTNIQYF. As DNA, the CDR3 is TGCAGTGCTAGTCTGGGGACTAACATTCAGTACTTC. The chain employs TRBV20-1 and TRBJ2-4; D might be TRBD2 (6 bases). V lost 3 bases to trimming and J lost 7 bases, with 10 bases between them. Germline CDR1 is DFQATT and CDR2 is SNEGSKA (reference sequence). This CDR3 has 12 residues.

The rearrangement uses TRBV11-2 and TRBJ2-3; possibly TRBD2 for D (6 bases). Trimming stripped 5 bases from V and 1 base from J, with 16 bases between. CDR1 is SGHAT, CDR2 FQNNGV, per germline. This CDR3 is built from 16 residues. CDR3 coding DNA: TGTGCCAGCAGCGTAGCCTTTAGCGGACGCACAGATACGCAGTATTTT. This encodes CASSVAFSGRTDTQYF.

In this sample, this clone turned up once. The chain has TRBV19 and TRBJ2-3, with D possibly being TRBD1 or TRBD2 (5 bases each). The length of the CDR3 is 14 residues. Trimming removed 3 bases at V and 10 bases at J, with 17 bases between. Germline assignment: CDR1 LNHDA and CDR2 SQIVND (reference sequence). The CDR3 DNA follows: TGTGCCAGTAGTATTACTGGGACCCCGGATGCGCAGTATTTT. It is translated as CASSITGTPDAQYF. Variable domain in full (rest from reference TRBV19 and TRBJ2-3): DGGITQSPKYLFRKEGQNVTLSCEQNLNHDAMYWYRQDPGQGLRLIYYSQIVNDFQKGDIAEGYSVSREKKESFPLTVTSAQKNPTAFYLCASSITGTPDAQYFGPGTRLTVL.

This clone came up a few times. The chain employs TRBV9 and TRBJ1-3, with a weak D call TRBD1 (6 bases). In germline, CDR1 is SGDLS, CDR2 YYNGEE. The V end lost 0 bases, the J end lost 2 bases, and 15 bases lay between the germline ends. This CDR3 comprises 17 residues. The CDR3 coding sequence is TGTGCCAGCAGCGTAGCCCCTTACAGGGAAACTGGAAACACCATATATTTT. Translation gives CASSVAPYRETGNTIYF. Combining the CDR3 with reference TRBV9 and TRBJ1-3 gives the whole variable domain DSGVTQTPKHLITATGQRVTLRCSPRSGDLSVYWYQQSLDQGLQFLIQYYNGEERAKGNILERFSAQQFPDLHSELNLSSLELGDSALYFCASSVAPYRETGNTIYFGEGSWLTVV.

The V gene is TRBV11-1, the J gene TRBJ1-1, with 7 bases that match TRBD1. Germline V CDR1 and CDR2: SGHAT, FQDESV (reference sequence). With 8 bases clipped from V and 1 base from J, the junction kept 10 bases outside the gene matches. The CDR3 is 15 amino acids. CDR3 amino acids: CASVPPGQRNTEAFF. Written as DNA, the CDR3 is TGTGCCAGCGTCCCCCCGGGACAGCGGAACACTGAAGCTTTCTTT.

CDR3 DNA: TGTGCCAGTAGTATCTTCTATCGGGGCGACTATGGCTACACCTTC. The encoded protein is CASSIFYRGDYGYTF. V gene TRBV19 combines with J gene TRBJ1-2; TRBD1 is a possible D gene (5 bases). The CDR3 is made up of 15 amino acids. V shed 3 bases and J shed 3 bases, with 14 bases lying between them. CDR1 and CDR2 (germline): LNHDA, SQIVND (reference sequence).

V is TRBV5-1 and J is TRBJ2-7; D could derive from TRBD1 or TRBD2 (6 bases each). This CDR3 contains 12 residues. Trimming took off 2 bases at V and 4 bases at J, with 7 bases between the two ends. The germline gives CDR1 SGHRS, CDR2 YFSETQ. The CDR3 is CASSLGGYEQYF. For the CDR3, the DNA is TGCGCCAGCAGCTTAGGGGGGTACGAGCAGTACTTC.

This clone was seen a handful of times. The rearrangement links TRBV4-2 to TRBJ2-2, with 7 bases matching TRBD1. The CDR3 consists of 16 residues. CDR1 is LGHNA and CDR2 is YNFKEQ in the germline V gene. V shed 1 base and J 1 base; nucleotides not matched to a gene: 3. The CDR3 nucleotides read TGTGCCAGCAGCCAAGTTCAGGGGGAGAACACCGGGGAGCTGTTTTTT. Its protein is CASSQVQGENTGELFF.

This chain links TRBV6-1 with TRBJ2-7; D not certain. There are 14 residues in the CDR3. Trimming shortened V by 1 base and J by 3 bases, and 10 bases separated the two germline ends. Per germline, CDR1 MNHNS and CDR2 SASEGT. The chain's CDR3 is CASSEVLWIYEQYV. CDR3 bases: TGTGCCAGCAGTGAAGTACTCTGGATCTACGAGCAGTACGTC.

This clone was recorded once. V is TRBV7-2 and J is TRBJ2-2, with 7 bases matching TRBD1. The germline V gene has CDR1 SGHTA and CDR2 FQGNSA. J lost 9 bases, V lost 5 bases, and 3 bases had no gene match. The CDR3 is 12 amino acids. CDR3 coding DNA: TGTGCCAGCAGCCCGACAGGGTGGGAGCTGTTTTTT. Protein product: CASSPTGWELFF. Supplemented by reference TRBV7-2 and TRBJ2-2, the full variable domain reads GAGVSQSPSNKVTEKGKDVELRCDPISGHTALYWYRQSLGQGLEFLIYFQGNSAPDKSGLPSDRFSAERTGGSVSTLTIQRTQQEDSAVYLCASSPTGWELFFGEGSRLTVL.

The gene calls are TRBV6-6 and TRBJ2-3; 7 nucleotides align to TRBD1. V shed 5 bases and J 0 bases; nucleotides not matched to a gene: 5. This CDR3 has 15 amino acids. Germline V gene sequence: CDR1 MNHNY, CDR2 SVGAGI (reference sequence). CDR3 sequence reads: CASSAEGASTDTQYF. CDR3 nucleotides: TGTGCCAGCAGTGCTGAGGGGGCAAGCACAGATACGCAGTATTTT.

The gene calls are TRBV27 and TRBJ1-4; 7 bases fit TRBD1. Germline V gene lookup returns CDR1 MNHEY and CDR2 SMNVEV (reference sequence). V was pared by 5 bases and J by 8 bases, with 8 bases of the junction left unmatched. CDR3 length: 14 amino acids. The CDR3 reads CASSNWDSREKLFF. In nucleotides, the CDR3 is TGTGCCAGCAGTAACTGGGACAGTCGGGAAAAACTGTTTTTT.

The chain carries TRBV9 and TRBJ2-2; D not resolved. V was trimmed by 0 bases and J by 4 bases, leaving 7 bases between them. Germline lookup yields CDR1 SGDLS and CDR2 YYNGEE. The CDR3 runs 14 residues. In nucleotides, the CDR3 is TGTGCCAGCAGCGTAGAGTTTATCACCGGGGAGCTGTTTTTT. This gives the protein CASSVEFITGELFF.

The rearrangement joins TRBV7-3 to TRBJ2-5, with a tentative D call TRBD2 (6 bases). Trimming left V 4 bases short and J 0 bases short, with 6 bases between. The CDR3 contains 13 residues. The V gene's germline CDR1 is SGHTA and CDR2 FQGTGA. The CDR3 loop reads CASSSGDQETQYF. The DNA of the CDR3 is TGTGCCAGCAGCTCGGGAGACCAAGAGACCCAGTACTTC.

V gene TRBV6-4 combines with J gene TRBJ1-1; D is uncertain. The CDR3 spans 13 residues. Germline CDR1 reads MRHNA; CDR2 reads SNTAGT. The V end was cut by 4 bases, the J end by 0 bases, with 6 bases between. The CDR3 region is CASSVRLNTEAFF. DNA for the CDR3: TGTGCCAGCAGTGTCCGATTGAACACTGAAGCTTTCTTT.

V and J are TRBV12-3 or TRBV12-4 and TRBJ1-2, with 7 bases matching TRBD1. The V gene end was trimmed by 3 bases and the J gene end by 5 bases; junction bases not matched to a gene: 3. CDR3 length: 13 residues. The DNA of the CDR3 is TGTGCCAGCAGTTTGACAGGGAAGTATGGCTACACCTTC. This encodes CASSLTGKYGYTF.

This clone appeared once. The CDR3 sequence: CASSYGGQGWLQQYF. The CDR3 bases are TGTGCCAGCAGTTACGGGGGACAGGGATGGCTGCAGCAGTACTTC. The rearrangement joins TRBV6-2 or TRBV6-3 to TRBJ2-7; 9 nucleotides agree with TRBD1. CDR1 and CDR2 from the germline V gene are MNHEY and SVGEGT. This CDR3 is built from 15 residues. The trim removed 2 bases at V and 8 bases at J, leaving 10 bases unmatched.

The CDR3 DNA is TGTGCCAGCACGGCAGGGTCTGGTGAAAAACTGTTTTTT. Its translation is CASTAGSGEKLFF. V gene TRBV6-5 combines with J gene TRBJ1-4; D is perhaps TRBD1 (5 bases). The CDR3 has 13 amino acids. With 7 bases removed from V and 7 bases from J, the gap between germline ends came to 13 bases. Germline values: CDR1 MNHEY, CDR2 SVGAGI.

The V and J genes are TRBV6-5 and TRBJ2-3, with D perhaps matching TRBD1 or TRBD2 (5 bases each). Germline-derived CDR1 and CDR2 are MNHEY and SVGAGI. This CDR3 is built from 15 residues. V lost 1 base, J lost 1 base, and 9 bases lay in between. The CDR3 DNA reads TGTGCCAGCAGTTACTATGGGGGAGGCACAGATACGCAGTATTTT. Its translation is CASSYYGGGTDTQYF.